This record looks at one T cell receptor beta chain sequence and its context. Its cognate antigen is unknown. The data stem from a study of cytomegalovirus exposure and HLA in healthy donors. General study points: Later analysis placed DRB1 highest and HLA-C lowest in TCR association rates, which differed by HLA locus.

V dropped 2 bases and J dropped 8; count of bases not matched to a gene: 6. The germline CDR1 and CDR2 sequences are SGHRS and YFSETQ. The CDR3 covers 15 residues. Healthy bone marrow donors made up the cohort. Researchers ran the PCR with 60 Vbeta and 13 Jbeta primers. Libraries were prepared by immunoSEQ multiplex PCR; TCRdb keeps only in-frame clonotypes and omits some of them. The sample lists 130,000 or so clones; around 78% were seen once. The gene calls are TRBV5-1 and TRBJ2-1; 11 bases are shared with TRBD2. The clonotype originates from a woman aged 40 to 55 in good health and CMV-seronegative. Sequencing input: PBMCs. CDR3 sequence (DNA): TGCGCCAGCAGCTTACTAGCGGGAGTGGCATATGAGCAGTTCTTC. Translation gives CASSLLAGVAYEQFF. Full variable domain (outside the CDR3, taken from reference TRBV5-1 and TRBJ2-1): KAGVTQTPRYLIKTRGQQVTLSCSPISGHRSVSWYQQTPGQGLQFLFEYFSETQRNKGNFPGRFSGRQFSNSRSEMNVSTLELGDSALYLCASSLLAGVAYEQFFGPGTRLTVL.